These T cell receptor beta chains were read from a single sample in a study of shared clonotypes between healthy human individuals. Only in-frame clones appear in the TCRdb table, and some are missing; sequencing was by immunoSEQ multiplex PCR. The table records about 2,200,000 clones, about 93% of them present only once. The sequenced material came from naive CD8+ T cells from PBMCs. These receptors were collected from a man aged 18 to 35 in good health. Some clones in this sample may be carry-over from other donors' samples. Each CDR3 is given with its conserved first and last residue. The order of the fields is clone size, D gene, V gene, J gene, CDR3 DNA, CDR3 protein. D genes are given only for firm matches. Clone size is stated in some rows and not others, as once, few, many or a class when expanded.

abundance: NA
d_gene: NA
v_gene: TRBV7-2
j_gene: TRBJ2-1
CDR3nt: TGTGCCAGCAGCCGTGGGGGCTCCTACAATGAGCAGTTCTTC
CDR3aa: CASSRGGSYNEQFF

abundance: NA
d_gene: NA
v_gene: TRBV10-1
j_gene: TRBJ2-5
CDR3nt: TGCGCCAGCAGTGAGTCTGTTACAGGGCAAGAGACCCAGTACTTC
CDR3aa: CASSESVTGQETQYF

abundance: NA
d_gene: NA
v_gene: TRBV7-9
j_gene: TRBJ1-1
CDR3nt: TGTGCCAGCAGCTTAGACGGCCGGTTAGCTTTCTTT
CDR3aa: CASSLDGRLAFF

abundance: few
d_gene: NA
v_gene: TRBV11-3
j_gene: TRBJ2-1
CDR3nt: TGTGCCAGCAGCTTAACACTCGGGATCGAGCAGTTCTTC
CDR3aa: CASSLTLGIEQFF

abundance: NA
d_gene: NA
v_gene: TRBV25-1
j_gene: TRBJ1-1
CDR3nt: TGTGCCAGCAGTGAAGGGGGGGGCACTGAAGCTTTCTTT
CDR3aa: CASSEGGGTEAFF

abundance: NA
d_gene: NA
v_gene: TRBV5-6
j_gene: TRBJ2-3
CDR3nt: TGTGCCAGCAGCATTGAAAATCCACGCACAGATACGCAGTATTTT
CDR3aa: CASSIENPRTDTQYF

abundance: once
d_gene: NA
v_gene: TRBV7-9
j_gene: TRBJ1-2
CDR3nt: TGTGCCAGCAGCTTCCCCGCGGGGGGGCAGACCTACAACTATGGCTACACCTTC
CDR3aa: CASSFPAGGQTYNYGYTF

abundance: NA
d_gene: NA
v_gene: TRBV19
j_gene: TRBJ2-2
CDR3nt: TGTGCCAGTAGTATCCCGACAGCCGGGGAGCTGTTTTTT
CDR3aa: CASSIPTAGELFF

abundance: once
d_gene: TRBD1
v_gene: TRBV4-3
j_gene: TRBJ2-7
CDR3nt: TGCGCCAGCAGCCAGATAACAGGGGACGAGCAGTACTTC
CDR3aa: CASSQITGDEQYF

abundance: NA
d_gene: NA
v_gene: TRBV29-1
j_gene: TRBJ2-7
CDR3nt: TGCAGCGTTGTGGGCAACTCCTACGAGCAGTACTTC
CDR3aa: CSVVGNSYEQYF

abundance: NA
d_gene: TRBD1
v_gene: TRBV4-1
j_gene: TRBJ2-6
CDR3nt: TGCGCCAGCAGCCAAAGGGGACAGGGCATCTCTGGGGCCAACGTCCTGACTTTC
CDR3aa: CASSQRGQGISGANVLTF

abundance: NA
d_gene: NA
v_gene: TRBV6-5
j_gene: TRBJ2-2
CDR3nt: TGTGCCAGCAGTTACGAATGGGGGGATTGGACCGGGGAGCTGTTTTTT
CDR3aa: CASSYEWGDWTGELFF

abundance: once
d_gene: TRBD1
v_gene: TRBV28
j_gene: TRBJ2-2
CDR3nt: TGTGCCAGCAGTTACCCCGGGACAGGCCCTCGGGTCACCGGGGAGCTGTTTTTT
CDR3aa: CASSYPGTGPRVTGELFF

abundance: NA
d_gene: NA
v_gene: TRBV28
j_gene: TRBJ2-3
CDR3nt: TGTGCCAGCAGTTTAAGGCCCCAGGTAACCCTGAACACAGATACGCAGTATTTT
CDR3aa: CASSLRPQVTLNTDTQYF

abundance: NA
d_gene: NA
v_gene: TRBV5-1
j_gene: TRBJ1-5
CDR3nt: TGCGCCAGCAGCGAGGGGCCCCGAAATCAGCCCCAGCATTTT
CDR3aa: CASSEGPRNQPQHF

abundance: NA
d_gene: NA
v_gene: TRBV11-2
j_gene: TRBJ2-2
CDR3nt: TGTGCCAGCAGCTTAGATCGTTCCGGGGAGCTGTTTTTT
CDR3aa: CASSLDRSGELFF

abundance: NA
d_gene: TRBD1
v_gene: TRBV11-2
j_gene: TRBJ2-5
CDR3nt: TGTGCCAGCAGGCAAAAGGACAGGGAGGAGACCCAGTACTTC
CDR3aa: CASRQKDREETQYF

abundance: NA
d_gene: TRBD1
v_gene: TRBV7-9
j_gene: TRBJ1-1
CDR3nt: TGTGCCAGCAGCTTAGTGACAGGGATGAACACTGAAGCTTTCTTT
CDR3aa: CASSLVTGMNTEAFF

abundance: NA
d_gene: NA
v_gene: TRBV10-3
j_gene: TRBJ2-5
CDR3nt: TGTGCCATCAGGGGGGAAGGGGTAGAGACCCAGTACTTC
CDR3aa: CAIRGEGVETQYF

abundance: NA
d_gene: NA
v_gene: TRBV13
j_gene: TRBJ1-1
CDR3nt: TGTGCCAGCAGCTTACGAGGGTACACTGAAGCTTTCTTT
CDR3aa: CASSLRGYTEAFF

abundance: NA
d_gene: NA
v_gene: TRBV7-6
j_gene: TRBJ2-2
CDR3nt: TGTGCCAGCAGCTTAGCTCCAGGGGCCTCCTCCACCGGGGAGCTGTTTTTT
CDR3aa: CASSLAPGASSTGELFF

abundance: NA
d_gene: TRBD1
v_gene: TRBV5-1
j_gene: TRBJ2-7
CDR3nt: TGCGCCAGCAGCGGCGGACAGGGGCCCTACGAGCAGTACTTC
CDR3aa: CASSGGQGPYEQYF

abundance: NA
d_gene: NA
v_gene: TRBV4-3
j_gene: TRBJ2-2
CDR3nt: TGCGCCAGCAGCCAAGATGGGAGTGACACCGGGGAGCTGTTTTTT
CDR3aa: CASSQDGSDTGELFF

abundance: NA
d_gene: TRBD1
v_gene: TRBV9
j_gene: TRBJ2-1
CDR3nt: TGTGCCAGCAGCGTAGGGGACAGACTTAATGAGCAGTTCTTC
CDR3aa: CASSVGDRLNEQFF

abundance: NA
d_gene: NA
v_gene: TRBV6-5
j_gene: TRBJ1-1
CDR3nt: TGTGCCAGCAAGCCCGTCGCAGGGGAGGGCACTGAAGCTTTCTTT
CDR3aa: CASKPVAGEGTEAFF

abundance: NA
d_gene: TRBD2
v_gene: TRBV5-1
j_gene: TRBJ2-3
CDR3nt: TGCGCCAGCACCCCGCGGGAGGACACAGATACGCAGTATTTT
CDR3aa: CASTPREDTDTQYF

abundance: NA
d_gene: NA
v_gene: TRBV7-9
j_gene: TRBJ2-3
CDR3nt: TGTGCCAGCAGCTACAGCACAGATACGCAGTATTTT
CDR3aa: CASSYSTDTQYF

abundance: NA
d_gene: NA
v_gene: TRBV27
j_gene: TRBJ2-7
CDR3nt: TGTGCCAGCGGGCTGGGTGGATCCTACGAGCAGTACTTC
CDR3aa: CASGLGGSYEQYF

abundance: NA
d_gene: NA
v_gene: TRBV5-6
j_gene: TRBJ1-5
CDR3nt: TGTGCCAGCAGCTTGCTGTCTAGCAATCAGCCCCAGCATTTT
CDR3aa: CASSLLSSNQPQHF

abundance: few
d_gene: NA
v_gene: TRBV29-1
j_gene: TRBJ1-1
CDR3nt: TGCAGCGTTGTTGCAGGGAACACTGAAGCTTTCTTT
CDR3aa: CSVVAGNTEAFF

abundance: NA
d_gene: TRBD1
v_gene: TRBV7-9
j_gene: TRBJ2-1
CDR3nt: TGTGCCAGCAGCTTAGATAGTCTAGGGGGCTCATACAATGAGCAGTTCTTC
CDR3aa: CASSLDSLGGSYNEQFF

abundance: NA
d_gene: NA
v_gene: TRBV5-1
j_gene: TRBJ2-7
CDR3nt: TGCGCCAGCAGCCTGACGGGACGGATCTACGAGCAGTACTTC
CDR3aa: CASSLTGRIYEQYF

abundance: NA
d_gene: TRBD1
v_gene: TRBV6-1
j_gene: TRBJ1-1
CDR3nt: TGTGCCAGCAGTGGGCGAGGGACAGGGGGAGTAGGGACTGAAGCTTTCTTT
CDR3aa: CASSGRGTGGVGTEAFF

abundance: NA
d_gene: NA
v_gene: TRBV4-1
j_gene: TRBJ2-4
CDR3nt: TGCGCCAGCAGCCATACCACACCGCTAGCCAAAAACATTCAGTACTTC
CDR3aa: CASSHTTPLAKNIQYF